Detailed here is one TCR beta chain. Its binding antigen is unknown. Base-call qualities are not available, and no considerably larger clone is one nucleotide away. Peripheral blood samples were provided by related bone marrow donors on the day of marrow donation. Mononuclear cells from peripheral blood and bone marrow were separated by Ficoll-Hypaque density centrifugation and then cryopreserved. Based on the germline V gene, the CDR1 and CDR2 sequences are MNHEY and SVGAGI. The V and J ends are trimmed by 4 bases and 1 base, leaving 14 bases between them. The CDR3 starts with the cysteine, ends with the phenylalanine, and has 16 residues. The only DNA kept is the CDR3, 48 bases in frame from the first base. TRB sequencing was run on genomic DNA with either the immunoSEQ assay at survey resolution or the hsTCRB kit. Per the original workflow: The immunoSEQ software was used for initial read processing, and the LymphoSeq R package was used for repertoire analyses. Clonality was computed as 1 minus normalized Shannon entropy, and a Gini coefficient was also calculated for each TRB dataset. Phenotypes of unsorted samples were inferred by mapping TRB sequences from sorted subsets of the recipient or donor onto unsorted samples of the same recipient. What TCRdb holds here is the immuneACCESS table cut down to in-frame rearrangements. Part of the clones is not present; checked against another copy, under half of the missing clones reflect an unresolved V gene, and the others are unexplained. V and J calls and clone size are copied from that table; D and trimming were computed from the DNA. This sample comprises about 47,000 clones, 94% of them detected only once. Jointly, the top ten make up around 2.8% of the sample.

This specimen belongs to a study of T cells after posttransplantation cyclophosphamide (dated by TCRdb to the mid-2010s). About the full investigation: The study tracked T cell repertoire reconstitution by TRB sequencing after myeloablative bone marrow transplantation using posttransplantation cyclophosphamide as GVHD prophylaxis. Blood from every one of the approximately 33 PTCy patients who had 1-year posttransplant specimens underwent TRB sequencing. Samples from some 32 PTCy-treated patients and 15 to 20 related bone marrow donors of those patients were subjected to antigen receptor sequencing. In 3 patients, TRB sequencing was also performed on up to 3 more blood samples taken 2 to 5.2 years after transplant, and in 4 patients, pretransplant blood was also TRB-sequenced. Public TRB sequences were checked against a database of over 3,600 sequences associated with responses to pathogens, tumor antigens, self-antigens and alloantigens. Because TRA and TRB clonality correlated tightly in some 10 samples, the subsequent TCR analyses were limited to TRB only. What the study reported, not specific to this receptor: Donor-recipient similarity was low at 1-2 months but increased during the first year, and donor CD8+ memory clones often dominated later blood repertoires. The TRB repertoires of T cells infiltrating skin or the GI tract showed only limited overlap with the TRB repertoires found in blood. Across the roughly 48 patients, TRB clonality was highly associated with recipient CMV seropositivity and CMV reactivation, and diversity with PTCy was similar to that in the CNI/methotrexate controls.

The clonotype comes from a woman in her thirties in good health and a related stem cell transplant donor. Material: PBMCs. The rearranged segments are TRBV6-5 and TRBJ1-5, with no confident D gene call. The CDR3 region: CASSSSTAGSNQPQHF. The DNA reads as follows: TGTGCCAGCAGTTCCTCGACCGCGGGGAGCAATCAGCCCCAGCATTTT.